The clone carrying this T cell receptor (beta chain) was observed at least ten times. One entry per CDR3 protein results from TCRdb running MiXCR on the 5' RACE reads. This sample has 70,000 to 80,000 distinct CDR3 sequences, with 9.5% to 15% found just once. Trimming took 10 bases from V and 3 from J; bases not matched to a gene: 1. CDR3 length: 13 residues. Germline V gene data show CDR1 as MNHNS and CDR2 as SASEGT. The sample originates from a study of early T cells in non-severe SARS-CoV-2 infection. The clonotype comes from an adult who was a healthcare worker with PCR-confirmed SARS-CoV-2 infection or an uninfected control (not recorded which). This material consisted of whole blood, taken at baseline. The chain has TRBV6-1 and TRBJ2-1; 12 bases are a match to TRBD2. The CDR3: CAILAGGYNEQFF. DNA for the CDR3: TGTGCCATACTAGCGGGGGGCTACAATGAGCAGTTCTTC.